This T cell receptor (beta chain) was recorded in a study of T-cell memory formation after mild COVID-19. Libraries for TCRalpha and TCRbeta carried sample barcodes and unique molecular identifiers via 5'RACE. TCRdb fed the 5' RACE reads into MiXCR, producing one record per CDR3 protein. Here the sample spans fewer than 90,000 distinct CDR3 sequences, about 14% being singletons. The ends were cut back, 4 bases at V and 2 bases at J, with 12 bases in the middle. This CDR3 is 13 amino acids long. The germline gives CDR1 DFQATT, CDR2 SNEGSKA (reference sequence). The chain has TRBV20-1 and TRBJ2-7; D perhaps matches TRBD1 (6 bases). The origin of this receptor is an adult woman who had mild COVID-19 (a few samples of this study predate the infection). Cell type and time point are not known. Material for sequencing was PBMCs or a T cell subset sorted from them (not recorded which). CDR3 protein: CSATVQGTYEQYF. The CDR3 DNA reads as TGCAGTGCTACAGTACAGGGAACCTACGAGCAGTACTTC.